A selection of T cell receptor beta chains follows, all from one sample in a study of blood T cell repertoires in COVID-19. Generated by immunoSEQ multiplex PCR, the TCRdb table keeps only in-frame clones and is missing some. Of 140,000 or so clones in the sample, 70% to 80% were seen once. The source material was peripheral blood. Receptor source: a woman in her seventies with COVID-19, enrolled during active disease. CDR3s include the opening cysteine and the closing phenylalanine or tryptophan. D genes are given only for firm matches. Clone size is shown for a subset of rows, as once, few, many or a class of expanded clone.

TRBJ2-7,TRBD1,14,NA,TRBV15,CATGTGGPPYEQYF,TGTGCCACCGGGACAGGGGGCCCCCCCTACGAGCAGTACTTC
TRBJ2-1,NA,13,NA,TRBV7-2,CASSFRGPSEQFF,TGTGCCAGCAGCTTCCGCGGTCCCAGTGAGCAGTTCTTC
TRBJ2-5,TRBD2,14,NA,TRBV7-9,CASSFTVGGETQYF,TGTGCCAGCAGCTTTACGGTGGGAGGGGAGACCCAGTACTTC
TRBJ2-2,NA,16,NA,TRBV30,CAWSGLAGANTGELFF,TGTGCCTGGAGTGGGTTGGCAGGGGCTAACACCGGGGAGCTGTTTTTT
TRBJ1-4,TRBD1,14,NA,TRBV6-5,CASHRGGAEEKLFF,TGTGCCAGCCACAGGGGAGGAGCGGAGGAAAAACTGTTTTTT
TRBJ2-2,NA,16,NA,TRBV7-2,CASSLGRAGRTGELFF,TGTGCCAGCAGCTTAGGGAGGGCGGGAAGAACCGGGGAGCTGTTTTTT
TRBJ2-3,NA,11,once,TRBV6-5,CASSVLDTQYF,TGTGCCAGCAGCGTACTAGATACGCAGTATTTT
TRBJ2-5,TRBD1,15,NA,TRBV2,CASSAGTGSAETQYF,TGTGCCAGCAGTGCCGGGACAGGGAGCGCAGAGACCCAGTACTTC
TRBJ1-5,TRBD1,15,NA,TRBV27,CATSDREGVNQPQHF,TGTGCCACCTCGGACAGGGAGGGGGTCAATCAGCCCCAGCATTTT
TRBJ1-5,TRBD1,15,NA,TRBV19,CASTTGTVISAPQHF,TGTGCCAGTACTACCGGGACAGTCATTTCTGCGCCCCAGCATTTT
TRBJ1-1,NA,14,NA,TRBV7-8,CASSLAGAGTEAFF,TGTGCCAGCAGCTTAGCAGGGGCTGGGACTGAAGCTTTCTTT
TRBJ1-1,NA,13,NA,TRBV30,CAWGGGGRTEAFF,TGTGCCTGGGGGGGCGGCGGGAGGACTGAAGCTTTCTTT
TRBJ1-6,NA,18,NA,TRBV15,CATSRVQARASYNSPLHF,TGTGCCACCAGCAGAGTACAGGCTCGGGCGTCCTATAATTCACCCCTCCACTTT
TRBJ1-1,NA,13,NA,TRBV7-7,CASSLKEGTEAFF,TGTGCCAGCAGCTTAAAGGAGGGCACTGAAGCTTTCTTT
TRBJ2-2,TRBD1,16,NA,TRBV10-3,CAISERTGQNTGELFF,TGTGCCATCAGTGAACGGACAGGGCAGAACACCGGGGAGCTGTTTTTT
TRBJ2-1,TRBD2,15,NA,TRBV7-9,CASSPTGGTNNEQFF,TGTGCCAGCAGCCCAACGGGGGGAACAAACAATGAGCAGTTCTTC
TRBJ2-2,TRBD2,18,NA,TRBV24-1,CATSATSGGPFVTGELFF,TGTGCCACCAGTGCCACTAGCGGGGGGCCCTTCGTCACCGGGGAGCTGTTTTTT
TRBJ1-2,NA,15,once,TRBV5-6,CASSLGPGATGGYTF,TGTGCCAGCAGCTTGGGCCCCGGAGCTACCGGTGGCTACACCTTC
TRBJ1-6,TRBD1,19,NA,TRBV5-1,CASSWGQGEGSSYNSPLHF,TGCGCCAGCAGCTGGGGACAGGGAGAGGGAAGCTCCTATAATTCACCCCTCCACTTT
TRBJ2-2,TRBD2,13,NA,TRBV27,CASSSGGTGELFF,TGTGCCAGCAGTTCGGGGGGCACCGGGGAGCTGTTTTTT
TRBJ1-1,TRBD1,13,NA,TRBV19,CASSIETGAWAFF,TGTGCCAGTAGTATAGAGACAGGGGCGTGGGCTTTCTTT
TRBJ2-1,TRBD2,19,once,TRBV24-1,CATSDPRRGTSGHYNEQFF,TGTGCCACCAGTGATCCCCGGAGGGGGACTAGCGGTCACTACAATGAGCAGTTCTTC
TRBJ1-4,TRBD1,14,once,TRBV11-2,CASSLGQGGEKLFF,TGTGCCAGCAGCTTAGGACAGGGTGGTGAAAAACTGTTTTTT
TRBJ1-3,NA,13,NA,TRBV12-3/TRBV12-4,CASSSRTGNTIYF,TGTGCCAGCAGTTCGAGGACTGGAAACACCATATATTTT
TRBJ1-6,NA,15,NA,TRBV10-3,CATRQESSYNSPLHF,TGTGCCACGAGACAGGAAAGCTCCTATAATTCACCCCTCCACTTT
TRBJ2-7,TRBD1,14,once,TRBV7-9,CASSPTGQSYEQYF,TGTGCCAGCAGCCCTACGGGACAGTCCTACGAGCAGTACTTC
TRBJ1-2,TRBD1,14,NA,TRBV30,CAWSWDRGSYGYTF,TGTGCCTGGAGTTGGGACAGGGGGAGCTATGGCTACACCTTC
TRBJ1-1,NA,13,NA,TRBV7-9,CASSRQGSTEAFF,TGTGCCAGCTCGAGGCAGGGTTCCACTGAAGCTTTCTTT
TRBJ2-5,NA,19,NA,TRBV5-1,CASSFSRRRGAASQETQYF,TGCGCCAGCAGCTTCAGTCGGCGCCGGGGGGCCGCTTCTCAAGAGACCCAGTACTTC
TRBJ2-1,TRBD2,17,NA,TRBV15,CATSRRTSGGPYNEQFF,TGTGCCACCAGCAGACGGACTAGCGGGGGACCCTACAATGAGCAGTTCTTC
TRBJ2-7,TRBD2,16,NA,TRBV9,CASSVGLAGGPYEQYF,TGTGCCAGCAGCGTAGGGCTAGCGGGGGGACCCTACGAGCAGTACTTC
TRBJ1-2,NA,13,NA,TRBV12-3/TRBV12-4,CASRIDRNYGYTF,TGTGCCAGCAGAATAGACAGGAACTATGGCTACACCTTC
TRBJ2-3,TRBD2,15,NA,TRBV5-4,CASSPGLAGTDTQYF,TGTGCCAGCAGCCCAGGACTAGCGGGCACAGATACGCAGTATTTT
TRBJ2-1,TRBD1,13,NA,TRBV11-1,CASRKTGAPEQFF,TGTGCCAGCAGGAAGACAGGGGCACCTGAGCAGTTCTTC
TRBJ1-3,TRBD1,14,NA,TRBV28,CASSPTGDGNTIYF,TGTGCCAGCAGTCCTACAGGGGACGGAAACACCATATATTTT
TRBJ2-7,NA,15,NA,TRBV7-2,CASSLAGGFGYEQYF,TGTGCCAGCAGCTTAGCTGGCGGTTTCGGGTACGAGCAGTACTTC
TRBJ1-1,TRBD1,15,NA,TRBV9,CASSVGDRVDTEAFF,TGTGCCAGCAGCGTAGGGGACAGGGTGGACACTGAAGCTTTCTTT
TRBJ1-1,NA,13,NA,TRBV3-1/TRBV3-2,CASTPYQGTRAFF,TGTGCCAGCACCCCTTATCAGGGGACCCGAGCTTTCTTT
TRBJ1-2,TRBD1,14,NA,TRBV30,CASTGTGKYYGYTF,TGTGCCTCGACCGGGACAGGGAAGTACTATGGCTACACCTTC
TRBJ2-6,NA,16,NA,TRBV24-1,CATSSQGRAGANVLTF,TGTGCCACCAGTTCCCAGGGGAGAGCTGGGGCCAACGTCCTGACTTTC
TRBJ1-6,TRBD1,14,NA,TRBV9,CASSNTGQFSPLHF,TGTGCCAGCAGTAACACGGGACAGTTCTCACCCCTCCACTTT
TRBJ1-5,NA,14,few,TRBV18,CASSPGRGDQPQHF,TGTGCCAGCTCACCAGGGCGGGGGGATCAGCCCCAGCATTTT
TRBJ1-2,NA,16,few,TRBV4-3,CASSQENNRANYGYTF,TGCGCCAGCAGCCAAGAAAACAACAGGGCAAACTATGGCTACACCTTC
TRBJ1-6,TRBD1,15,NA,TRBV6-6,CASSYQTGESSPLHF,TGTGCCAGCAGTTACCAGACAGGGGAAAGTTCACCCCTCCACTTT
TRBJ2-7,TRBD1,13,many,TRBV27,CASTTGTGREQYF,TGTGCCAGTACGACAGGGACAGGGAGGGAGCAGTACTTC
TRBJ2-1,TRBD2,14,NA,TRBV7-3,CASSLTGGSDEQFF,TGTGCCAGCAGCTTAACGGGCGGGAGCGATGAGCAGTTCTTC
TRBJ2-7,NA,14,NA,TRBV6-2/TRBV6-3,CASSSDTPFYEQYF,TGTGCCAGCAGTTCGGACACCCCTTTCTACGAGCAGTACTTC
TRBJ2-2,NA,16,once,TRBV4-1,CASSHFDRRNTGELFF,TGCGCCAGCAGCCATTTTGACAGGCGGAACACCGGGGAGCTGTTTTTT
TRBJ1-2,TRBD1,15,NA,TRBV7-2,CASSQGQGPGDGYTF,TGTGCCAGCAGCCAAGGACAGGGCCCGGGGGATGGCTACACCTTC
TRBJ1-5,NA,14,medium-sized,TRBV19,CASSRRDIGQPQHF,TGTGCCAGTAGCCGACGGGACATCGGCCAGCCCCAGCATTTT
TRBJ1-3,TRBD1,14,NA,TRBV3-1/TRBV3-2,CASSPTGDGNTIYF,TGTGCCAGCAGCCCCACAGGGGACGGAAACACCATATATTTT
TRBJ1-1,NA,13,NA,TRBV14,CASSPGPGGRAFF,TGTGCCAGCAGCCCGGGGCCCGGGGGAAGGGCTTTCTTT
TRBJ2-3,NA,12,medium-sized,TRBV9,CASTRGSDTQYF,TGTGCCAGCACCAGGGGATCAGATACGCAGTATTTT
TRBJ2-6,NA,15,NA,TRBV28,CASSRTASGANVLTF,TGTGCCAGCAGCCGGACAGCCTCTGGGGCCAACGTCCTGACTTTC
TRBJ1-3,NA,16,NA,TRBV2,CASSEAAGAGGNTIYF,TGTGCCAGCAGTGAAGCGGCAGGGGCTGGGGGAAACACCATATATTTT
TRBJ1-6,TRBD1,14,few,TRBV7-9,CASTTDRGNSPLHF,TGTGCCAGCACGACGGACAGGGGGAATTCACCCCTCCACTTT
TRBJ2-7,NA,15,NA,TRBV19,CASSTGHLTSYEQYF,TGTGCCAGTAGTACGGGACACCTAACCTCCTACGAGCAGTACTTC